This record looks at one TCR beta chain sequence and its context. The target of this receptor is not known. No base qualities exist here, and no much larger clone lies one base off it. The immunoSEQ Assay, a bias-controlled multiplex PCR, was used to amplify TCRbeta CDR3 regions from genomic DNA. As for the authors' bioinformatics: The number of nucleated cells in each sample was estimated by amplification of reference gene primers within the assay. Sequence reads were collapsed and filtered to measure the absolute abundance of every unique TCRbeta CDR3 rearrangement. Productive Simpson clonality was computed per sample as the square root of Simpson's diversity index over productive rearrangements. TCRdb took this table from immuneACCESS and kept in-frame rearrangements with V and J called. Such tables lack part of the clones; where checked against another copy, unresolved V genes explain under half of the gap, and the rest is unexplained. V and J calls plus clone size are reproduced from that table; the DNA served to infer D and trimming. The sample table holds around 220,000 clones, of which 88% were seen once. The top ten clonotypes cover under 15% of the sample.

The data stem from a study of blood T cell repertoires in COVID-19 (TCRdb year 2020). Regarding the complete study: Collaborator samples came from the United States, Italy and Spain and covered acute and convalescent phases of COVID-19. The prospective study material was composed of cDNA or gDNA derived from T cells, B-cell-depleted T cells, or PBMCs. The dataset comprised deeply sampled blood TCRbeta repertoires from subjects exposed to, actively infected with, or recovered from COVID-19. The repertoires were made available in a free public database intended to serve as a resource for research on the immune response to SARS-CoV-2. The samples were drawn from two sources: the first 160 participants of the ongoing ImmuneRACE study, and 1,254 subjects contributed by 6 global collaborators. Nearly every sample came with metadata listing a de-identified subject ID, COVID-19 status, age in years and sex. Where available, HLA class I and class II types were obtained from metadata supplied by the sample provider rather than from assay-based typing.

Participants in the prospective study were enrolled through a virtual design, were aged roughly 18 to 100 years, and lived in roughly 25 United States geographic areas. Cohort assignment in the prospective study relied on participant-reported clinical history from a screening survey and a study questionnaire. In the prospective study, mobile phlebotomists collected whole blood, serum and a nasopharyngeal or oropharyngeal swab from each participant. Prospective study participants could optionally give additional blood draws and questionnaires over a 2-month period. Before DNA extraction, blood samples from the prospective study were shipped at room temperature or frozen. The research as a whole found: How much clinical and demographic metadata was included differed by source and by participant, and the metadata was provided uncurated.

Input material: PBMCs or T cells enriched from blood (not recorded which). This sequence was found in a woman between 50 and 59 years old with acute COVID-19.

The sequenced DNA is TGTGCCAGCAGCTTGGCAGTCTCCTACGAGCAGTACTTC. This translates into CASSLAVSYEQYF. Recombination linked TRBV7-8 to TRBJ2-7, with no confident D gene call. According to the germline V gene, CDR1 reads SGHVS and CDR2 reads FQNEAQ. The CDR3 runs 13 amino acids, cysteine and phenylalanine included. The DNA shown is the 39-base CDR3, in frame from base 1. V is clipped by 3 bases and J by 0 bases, and the sequence between their germline boundaries is 6 bases long.